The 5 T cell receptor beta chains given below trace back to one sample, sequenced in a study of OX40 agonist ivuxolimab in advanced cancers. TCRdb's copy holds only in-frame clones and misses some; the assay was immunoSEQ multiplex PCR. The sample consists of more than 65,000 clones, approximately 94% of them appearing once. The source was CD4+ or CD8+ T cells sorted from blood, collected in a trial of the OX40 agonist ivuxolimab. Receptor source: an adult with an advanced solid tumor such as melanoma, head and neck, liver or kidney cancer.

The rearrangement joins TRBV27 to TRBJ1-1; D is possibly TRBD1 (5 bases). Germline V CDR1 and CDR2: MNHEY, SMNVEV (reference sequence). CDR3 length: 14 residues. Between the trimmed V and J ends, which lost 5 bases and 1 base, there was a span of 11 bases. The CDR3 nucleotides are TGTGCCAGCAGTCTAACCGGGGCGAACACTGAAGCTTTCTTT. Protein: CASSLTGANTEAFF.

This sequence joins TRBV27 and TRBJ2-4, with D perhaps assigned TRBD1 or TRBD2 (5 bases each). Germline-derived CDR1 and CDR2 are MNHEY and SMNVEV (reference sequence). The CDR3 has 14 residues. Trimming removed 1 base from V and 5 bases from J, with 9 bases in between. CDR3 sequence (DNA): TGTGCCAGCAGTTTATATGGGGGAGAAAACATTCAGTACTTC. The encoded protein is CASSLYGGENIQYF.

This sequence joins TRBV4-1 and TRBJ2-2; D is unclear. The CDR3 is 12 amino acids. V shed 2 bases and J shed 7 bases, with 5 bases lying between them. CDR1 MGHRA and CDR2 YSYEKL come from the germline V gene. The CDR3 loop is CASSQMRGELFF. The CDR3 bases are TGCGCCAGCAGCCAAATGCGCGGGGAGCTGTTTTTT.

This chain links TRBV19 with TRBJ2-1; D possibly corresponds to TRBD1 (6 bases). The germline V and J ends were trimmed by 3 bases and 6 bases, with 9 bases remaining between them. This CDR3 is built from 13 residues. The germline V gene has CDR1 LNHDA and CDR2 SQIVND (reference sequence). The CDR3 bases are TGTGCCAGTAGTATTTGGGGGCCCAATGAGCAGTTCTTC. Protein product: CASSIWGPNEQFF.

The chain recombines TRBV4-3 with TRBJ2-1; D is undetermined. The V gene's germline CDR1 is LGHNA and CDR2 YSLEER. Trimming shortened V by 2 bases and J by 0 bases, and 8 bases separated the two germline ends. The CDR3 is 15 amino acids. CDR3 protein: CASSQQDDSYNEQFF. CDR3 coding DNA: TGCGCCAGCAGCCAACAGGACGACTCCTACAATGAGCAGTTCTTC.